The T cell receptor beta chain described here comes from a study of blood T cells in healthy people across ages. General study points: TCR beta diversity per million T cells fell roughly linearly with age. Long-lived donors exceeded aged donors in naive CD4+ cells and diversity.

The second PCR ran roughly 6 to 11 cycles with a sample-barcoded 5' primer and J-beta primers. Each cDNA molecule, via a template-switch adaptor with 12 random nucleotides, was tagged. Each CDR3 protein gets one entry after TCRdb re-called the 5' RACE reads with MiXCR. Found here are fewer than 750,000 distinct CDR3 sequences, around 48% of them singletons; the top ten hold 20% to 25%. Germline V CDR1 and CDR2: LGHNA, YSLEER. The CDR3 length is 16 residues. J lost 7 bases, V lost 1 base, and 8 bases had no gene match. Healthy individuals of Caucasian origin from Russia, aged about 6 to 95, served as donors. Turning to this clonotype: No antigen is known for it.

This TCR derives from a man aged 80 or over in good health. Sequenced input: blood. The rearrangement links TRBV4-3 to TRBJ2-1; 9 bases are shared with TRBD2. In nucleotides, the CDR3 is TGCGCCAGCAGCCAAGTGGGTAGCGGGAGTAAAAATGAGCAGTTCTTC. The encoded protein is CASSQVGSGSKNEQFF.